Listed here is a single T cell receptor beta chain. The target of this receptor is not known. It has no much larger one-base neighbor in the sample; base qualities were not kept. The sample's time point label is to be understood as: persistent/refractory GD, antithyroid drugs over 5 years with positive TRAb. RNA was extracted from PBMCs in TRIzol for both TCR sequencing and RNA sequencing. Graves' disease was diagnosed according to American Thyroid Association guidelines. Recruitment of patients was carried out at an endocrinology department in Xi'an, China. From each patient, approximately 10 milliliters of peripheral blood was collected into an EDTA anticoagulant tube. Ficoll Paque Plus density gradient separation was used to isolate PBMCs, and no additional T cell sorting was done. An Agilent 2100 Bioanalyzer and agarose gel were used to assess RNA quality, and a NanoDrop 2000 was used to measure RNA concentration.

The method behind the library was multiplex PCR. The sequencer was an Illumina HiSeq 4000. iRepertoire HTBI primers and Arm-PCR amplification of CDR3 regions were used to construct TCR beta libraries. Gel purification was performed on PCR products prior to sequencing. On the authors' methods: Gene usage analysis of CDR3 amino acid clonotypes relied on the roughly 60 TRBV and 14 TRBJ segments identified across samples. COPE and FqMerger were used to merge filtered high-quality paired reads into contigs. Contigs were aligned with BLAST to IMGT TRBV, TRBD and TRBJ reference genes, and CDR3 was defined per IMGT. Any clonotype with a frequency above 0.1% was classified as a highly expanded clone. Repertoire diversity was measured by Shannon entropy, and V-J evenness by the Gini coefficient. Public clonotypes were defined as clonotypes shared by more than one individual. Through fastp at Q25 and MiXCR, TCRdb rebuilt clones from the public reads, retaining in-frame beta chains. CDR3 protein duplicates are merged, each entry listing the most common genes and DNA. None of the V and J calls come from the authors' own analysis; TCRdb made them. A total of hundreds of thousands of distinct CDR3 sequences appear in this sample, about 20% of them only once. Roughly 8% of the sample is held by the ten biggest clonotypes.

Including the terminal cysteine and phenylalanine, the CDR3 comprises 16 residues. The CDR3 DNA has 48 bases and is translated from base 1. CDR1 and CDR2 (SGHVS, FQNEAQ) derive from the germline V gene. Ends trimmed: V by 2 bases, J by 3 bases; bases unmatched to a gene: 5. These data come from a study of regulatory T cells in long-lasting Graves disease listed by TCRdb under 2021. About the study as a whole: Persistent Graves' disease was defined as antithyroid drug treatment for over 5 years with persistently positive TSH receptor autoantibodies. The study was conducted in China and was registered as a clinical trial. Persistent Graves' disease patients were compared with newly diagnosed Graves' disease patients by peripheral blood TCR sequencing and RNA sequencing. On average, persistent Graves' disease patients in the clinical cohort had been on antithyroid drugs for around ten years. TCR sequencing covered some 13 persistent and around 20 newly diagnosed Graves' disease patients, around 35 samples in total.

Study-level results and caveats: Sequencing and analysis were restricted to the TCR beta chain. More public clonotypes were shared among persistent patients (2,741) than among newly diagnosed patients (roughly 1,000). Persistent disease showed preferential use of TRBV28, TRBJ1-2 and TRBJ2-5, whereas newly diagnosed disease favored TRBV20-1 and TRBJ2-1. Lower TCR Shannon entropy and fewer highly expanded clones were observed in persistent Graves' disease patients than in newly diagnosed patients, which suggested clonal expansion. As a limitation, the authors acknowledged that the small sample size may reduce accuracy. Only peripheral blood was studied, because thyroid tissue, the primary lesion, was inaccessible.

The TCR originated in a female donor with Graves disease. The rearranged chain carries TRBV7-8 and TRBJ2-3; the junction holds 10 bases that match TRBD2. The sequences come from peripheral blood mononuclear cells (PBMCs), collected when the disease was refractory, from a patient treated with antithyroid drugs. The bases read TGTGCCAGCAGCTTACTAGCGGGAGTGAGTACAGATACGCAGTATTTT. This translates into CASSLLAGVSTDTQYF. This CDR3, with the reference TRBV7-8 and TRBJ2-3 proteins standing in past its ends, gives the full variable domain GAGVSQSPRYKVAKRGQDVALRCDPISGHVSLFWYQQALGQGPEFLTYFQNEAQLDKSGLPSDRFFAERPEGSVSTLKIQRTQQEDSAVYLCASSLLAGVSTDTQYFGPGTRLTVL.